Below are 30 T cell receptor beta chains sequenced from a single sample in a study of cytomegalovirus exposure and HLA in healthy donors. Primers included in the PCR were 60 Vbeta and 13 Jbeta primers. TCRdb keeps only in-frame clones here, not all; method: immunoSEQ multiplex PCR. The sample has about 130,000 clones, roughly two thirds seen once. Sequencing used PBMCs. All receptors come from a man in his thirties or forties in good health and CMV-seropositive.

The chain uses TRBV29-1 and TRBJ2-7; 11 bases match TRBD1. In germline, CDR1 is SQVTM, CDR2 ANQGSEA. The CDR3 runs 12 residues. J was trimmed by 6 bases and V by 6 bases; bases with no gene match: 4. CDR3 in amino acids: CSVRDRGSEQYF. DNA for the CDR3: TGCAGCGTCCGGGACAGGGGGTCCGAGCAGTACTTC.

The count of this clone is one. This chain connects TRBV29-1 to TRBJ1-1, with D tentatively TRBD1 (5 bases). Trimming took off 4 bases at V and 5 bases at J, with 14 bases between the two ends. The CDR3 covers 13 residues. CDR1 is SQVTM and CDR2 is ANQGSEA in the germline V gene. The CDR3 coding sequence is TGCAGCGTTGCCTCCGGACAAAATACTGAAGCTTTCTTT. It yields the protein CSVASGQNTEAFF. Full variable domain (outside the CDR3, taken from reference TRBV29-1 and TRBJ1-1): SAVISQKPSRDICQRGTSLTIQCQVDSQVTMMFWYRQQPGQSLTLIATANQGSEATYESGFVIDKFPISRPNLTFSTLTVSNMSPEDSSIYLCSVASGQNTEAFFGQGTRLTVV.

V and J are TRBV7-6 and TRBJ2-3; D perhaps matches TRBD2 (6 bases). V shed 4 bases and J shed 6 bases, with 14 bases lying between them. Germline CDR1 reads SGHVS; CDR2 reads FNYEAQ. The CDR3 runs to 14 residues. The CDR3 sequence: CASSWVGGTDTQYF. The CDR3 DNA reads TGTGCCAGCAGCTGGGTGGGAGGTACGGATACGCAGTATTTT.

The chain uses TRBV2 and TRBJ1-1, with TRBD1 identical over 7 bases. This CDR3 spans 12 amino acids. V shed 5 bases and J 7 bases; nucleotides not matched to a gene: 4. Germline values: CDR1 SNHLY, CDR2 FYNNEI. The DNA for the CDR3 is TGTGCCAGCAGTTTACAGGGGTTTGAAGCTTTCTTT. Translation: CASSLQGFEAFF. The full variable domain, its missing parts supplied by reference TRBV2 and TRBJ1-1, is EPEVTQTPSHQVTQMGQEVILRCVPISNHLYFYWYRQILGQKVEFLVSFYNNEISEKSEIFDDQFSVERPDGSNFTLKIRSTKLEDSAMYFCASSLQGFEAFFGQGTRLTVV.

The rearrangement joins TRBV6-1 to TRBJ1-2, with D perhaps matching TRBD1 (6 bases). V lost 6 bases to trimming and J lost 6 bases, with 14 bases between them. Germline-derived CDR1 and CDR2 are MNHNS and SASEGT. This CDR3 has 13 amino acids. The CDR3 DNA reads as TGTGCCAGCAGGACTACAGGGCCGGATGGCTACACCTTC. This translates into CASRTTGPDGYTF.

The chain recombines TRBV11-2 with TRBJ2-1; TRBD1 matches at 10 bases. The CDR3 loop spans 14 amino acids. J lost 9 bases, V lost 2 bases, and 4 bases had no gene match. Looked up from germline, CDR1 is SGHAT and CDR2 is FQNNGV. The DNA for the CDR3 is TGTGCCAGCAGCTTACGACAGGGGGCCGGTGAGCAGTTCTTC. The encoded protein is CASSLRQGAGEQFF.

The V gene is TRBV19, the J gene TRBJ1-5, with unresolved D. V was trimmed by 6 bases and J by 7 bases, leaving 19 bases between them. Germline V gene lookup returns CDR1 LNHDA and CDR2 SQIVND (reference sequence). The CDR3 totals 15 residues. The CDR3 nucleotides are TGTGCCAGTAGCCCGTCGGGAGGAGGCGGACAGCCCCAGCATTTT. It specifies CASSPSGGGGQPQHF. Filled out from reference TRBV19 and TRBJ1-5, the complete variable domain reads DGGITQSPKYLFRKEGQNVTLSCEQNLNHDAMYWYRQDPGQGLRLIYYSQIVNDFQKGDIAEGYSVSREKKESFPLTVTSAQKNPTAFYLCASSPSGGGGQPQHFGDGTRLSIL.

The V call is TRBV2, the J call TRBJ2-1; 8 bases line up with TRBD2. Germline V gene data show CDR1 as SNHLY and CDR2 as FYNNEI. J gave up 6 bases and V 4 bases, and 8 bases lay outside the gene matches. This CDR3 has 15 residues. The CDR3 sequence: CASSAPAGVFNEQFF. The CDR3, as DNA: TGTGCCAGCAGTGCCCCAGCGGGAGTTTTCAATGAGCAGTTCTTC. The full variable domain, completed using reference TRBV2 and TRBJ2-1, is EPEVTQTPSHQVTQMGQEVILRCVPISNHLYFYWYRQILGQKVEFLVSFYNNEISEKSEIFDDQFSVERPDGSNFTLKIRSTKLEDSAMYFCASSAPAGVFNEQFFGPGTRLTVL.

This chain connects TRBV28 to TRBJ2-5, with TRBD2 matching 9 bases. V trimming: 4 bases; J trimming: 4 bases; junction bases outside the gene matches: 7. Germline assignment: CDR1 MDHEN and CDR2 SYDVKM. The length of the CDR3 is 15 residues. The CDR3 here is CASSSLSGRRETQYF. Here the CDR3 DNA reads TGTGCCAGCAGTTCCCTTAGCGGGAGAAGAGAGACCCAGTACTTC.

V gene TRBV5-1 combines with J gene TRBJ1-4; tentative D call: TRBD1 (6 bases). The germline CDR1 and CDR2 sequences are SGHRS and YFSETQ. Trimming removed 0 bases from V and 4 bases from J, with 10 bases in between. The CDR3 spans 15 residues. Here the CDR3 DNA reads TGCGCCAGCAGCTTGGTGCCAGGGGTTAATGAAAAACTGTTTTTT. Translation: CASSLVPGVNEKLFF.

V is TRBV29-1 and J is TRBJ2-3, with a possible D match to TRBD1 (5 bases). There are 13 residues in the CDR3. The germline gives CDR1 SQVTM, CDR2 ANQGSEA. With 5 bases removed from V and 1 base from J, the gap between germline ends came to 10 bases. Written as DNA, the CDR3 is TGCAGCGTTCAGGGTGGGGGCACAGATACGCAGTATTTT. Translation: CSVQGGGTDTQYF.

The CDR3 protein is CASSSGQGSYEQYF. DNA of the CDR3: TGTGCCAGCAGTAGTGGACAGGGAAGCTACGAGCAGTACTTC. This chain links TRBV27 with TRBJ2-7, with TRBD1 matching 8 bases. The J segment lost 3 bases and the V segment lost 5 bases, leaving 6 bases of the junction unmatched. CDR3 length: 14 amino acids. Germline CDR1 MNHEY, CDR2 SMNVEV (reference sequence).

The chain recombines TRBV5-1 with TRBJ2-5, with D perhaps TRBD2 (6 bases). The DNA end is a closer match to TRBJ2-7, so the J assignment may be wrong. Germline CDR1 and CDR2: SGHRS and YFSETQ. The CDR3 contains 15 residues. The CDR3 loop is CASSSSGLRSYEQYF. In nucleotides, the CDR3 is TGCGCCAGCAGCTCCTCGGGACTCCGTTCCTACGAGCAGTACTTC.

V gene TRBV27 combines with J gene TRBJ2-6, with D possibly being TRBD1 (5 bases). The germline V and J ends were trimmed by 10 bases and 4 bases, with 23 bases remaining between them. This CDR3 is 17 amino acids long. Germline V gives CDR1 MNHEY, CDR2 SMNVEV (reference sequence). As DNA, the CDR3 is TGTGCCACCGCCTTCGTGGGGCCGTTCCGGGGGGCCAACGTCCTGACTTTC. Translation gives CATAFVGPFRGANVLTF.

The V gene is TRBV9, the J gene TRBJ2-3, with TRBD1 matching over 9 bases. This CDR3 has 16 residues. With 1 base clipped from V and 3 bases from J, the junction kept 6 bases outside the gene matches. Germline V gives CDR1 SGDLS, CDR2 YYNGEE. The CDR3 DNA reads TGTGCCAGCAGCGTAACCCCGGGACAGGGAACAGATACGCAGTATTTT. Protein sequence: CASSVTPGQGTDTQYF.

The rearrangement joins TRBV2 to TRBJ1-1, with TRBD1 matching 8 bases. The V gene end was trimmed by 6 bases and the J gene end by 1 base; junction bases not matched to a gene: 4. This CDR3 comprises 14 residues. Germline V gene lookup returns CDR1 SNHLY and CDR2 FYNNEI. DNA of the CDR3: TGTGCCAGCAGAAAGGACAGGGCGAACACTGAAGCTTTCTTT. Its protein is CASRKDRANTEAFF. Variable domain in full (rest from reference TRBV2 and TRBJ1-1): EPEVTQTPSHQVTQMGQEVILRCVPISNHLYFYWYRQILGQKVEFLVSFYNNEISEKSEIFDDQFSVERPDGSNFTLKIRSTKLEDSAMYFCASRKDRANTEAFFGQGTRLTVV.

This clone was seen only a few times. This chain joins TRBV28 and TRBJ2-7; 7 nucleotides agree with TRBD1. V shed 2 bases and J 2 bases; nucleotides not matched to a gene: 9. The germline CDR1 and CDR2 sequences are MDHEN and SYDVKM. The CDR3 is 16 amino acids. The CDR3 here is CASSLAIYRGAYEQYF. The DNA for the CDR3 is TGTGCCAGCAGTTTAGCTATTTACAGGGGAGCCTACGAGCAGTACTTC.

The rearrangement uses TRBV5-1 and TRBJ2-3; D uncertain. The CDR3 consists of 13 residues. The V gene's germline CDR1 is SGHRS and CDR2 YFSETQ. Trimming took 2 bases from V and 3 from J, leaving 7 bases between them. DNA for the CDR3: TGCGCCAGCAGCTTAGGAGCAACAGATACGCAGTATTTT. It is translated as CASSLGATDTQYF.

The chain recombines TRBV5-1 with TRBJ2-3; 7 nucleotides line up with TRBD1. CDR3 length equals 15 residues. V lost 4 bases to trimming and J lost 3 bases; unmatched junction nucleotides: 8. Germline V gives CDR1 SGHRS, CDR2 YFSETQ. The CDR3: CASSQGDPFTDTQYF. DNA for the CDR3: TGCGCCAGCAGCCAGGGGGACCCATTTACAGATACGCAGTATTTT.

The genes are TRBV9 and TRBJ2-2, with D unclear. The germline V gene has CDR1 SGDLS and CDR2 YYNGEE. The CDR3 sequence is 13 residues long. V lost 7 bases and J lost 1, with 8 bases in between. CDR3 sequence reads: CASETKNTGELFF. The CDR3 nucleotides read TGTGCCAGCGAGACAAAGAACACCGGGGAGCTGTTTTTT.

The V and J genes are TRBV5-1 and TRBJ2-6; D is ambiguous. The CDR3 loop spans 15 amino acids. Per the germline V gene, CDR1 is SGHRS and CDR2 is YFSETQ. Trimming removed 4 bases from V and 0 bases from J, with 8 bases in between. The CDR3 DNA reads TGCGCCAGCAGCCTCCGCGGCTCTGGGGCCAACGTCCTGACTTTC. Protein sequence: CASSLRGSGANVLTF.

The V gene is TRBV9, the J gene TRBJ1-4, with TRBD1 as a possible D gene (6 bases). V dropped 3 bases and J dropped 0 bases, with 15 bases sitting between them. Germline CDR1 SGDLS, CDR2 YYNGEE. The CDR3 totals 17 residues. CDR3 residues: CASSARGGGTTNEKLFF. As DNA, the CDR3 is TGTGCCAGCAGCGCGAGGGGGGGTGGCACAACTAATGAAAAACTGTTTTTT.

This clone showed up just once. The chain is built from TRBV7-2 and TRBJ2-7, with 8 positions matching TRBD1. Germline loops: CDR1 SGHTA, CDR2 FQGNSA. The CDR3 loop spans 16 amino acids. Unmatched junction bases numbered 6, after V lost 1 base and J lost 1 base. This CDR3 is CASSLVSTGGSYEQYF. The CDR3, as DNA: TGTGCCAGCAGCTTAGTCTCTACAGGGGGGTCCTACGAGCAGTACTTC.

The V call is TRBV29-1, the J call TRBJ1-1; 7 bases align to TRBD1. From germline, CDR1 is SQVTM and CDR2 ANQGSEA. V was clipped by 2 bases and J by 9 bases; unmatched bases: 9. The CDR3 sequence is 13 residues long. The CDR3 bases are TGCAGCGTTGAATTGACAGGGAGGACTAAAGCTTTCTTT. Its translation: CSVELTGRTKAFF.

V usage is TRBV5-1 and J usage is TRBJ2-1; 9 bases line up with TRBD2. V lost 0 bases, J lost 4 bases, and 5 bases stayed unmatched. Germline V gene data show CDR1 as SGHRS and CDR2 as YFSETQ. This CDR3 comprises 16 residues. The CDR3 bases are TGCGCCAGCAGCTTGGTAGCGGGAGCCGGGTACAATGAGCAGTTCTTC. Amino acid sequence: CASSLVAGAGYNEQFF.

In this sample, this clone turned up once. V is TRBV6-6 and J is TRBJ2-3, with 7 bases identical to TRBD1. Germline V CDR1 and CDR2: MNHNY, SVGAGI (reference sequence). There are 14 residues in the CDR3. The J segment lost 4 bases and the V segment lost 5 bases, leaving 6 bases of the junction unmatched. Here the CDR3 reads CASSRGTGADTQYF. The CDR3 nucleotides read TGTGCCAGCAGTCGGGGAACAGGGGCAGATACGCAGTATTTT.

This CDR3 reads CASSSRGGLAGHYEQYF. CDR3 nucleotides: TGTGCCAGCAGCTCACGGGGGGGCCTAGCGGGACATTACGAGCAGTACTTC. This chain links TRBV11-2 with TRBJ2-7; 9 nucleotides match TRBD2. After removal of 4 bases from V and 4 bases from J, the junction contained 14 bases not matched to a gene. The CDR3 is 17 residues long. CDR1 is SGHAT, CDR2 FQNNGV, per germline.

This clone was observed a few times. J is TRBJ2-2 and V is TRBV9; 8 positions match TRBD1. Looked up from germline, CDR1 is SGDLS and CDR2 is YYNGEE. The CDR3 spans 17 residues. With 0 bases clipped from V and 3 bases from J, the junction kept 7 bases outside the gene matches. CDR3 region: CASSVAAGQGYTGELFF. DNA for the CDR3: TGTGCCAGCAGCGTAGCGGCAGGACAGGGCTACACCGGGGAGCTGTTTTTT.

The CDR3: CASSPSSRVDGELFF. The CDR3 nucleotides are TGTGCCAGCAGTCCCAGCTCCAGGGTAGACGGGGAGCTGTTTTTT. The chain combines TRBV25-1 with TRBJ2-2; perhaps TRBD1 as D (5 bases). V lost 5 bases, J lost 7 bases, and 17 bases lay in between. CDR1 and CDR2 from the germline V gene are MGHDK and SYGVNS. CDR3 length: 15 amino acids.

The sample holds a few counts of this clone. This sequence joins TRBV9 and TRBJ2-2; tentative D call: TRBD2 (6 bases). CDR1 SGDLS and CDR2 YYNGEE come from the germline V gene. This CDR3 has 15 amino acids. V shed 3 bases and J shed 6 bases, with 15 bases lying between them. The CDR3 loop reads CASSAEGLGAGELFF. In nucleotides, the CDR3 is TGTGCCAGCAGCGCGGAGGGGTTAGGGGCCGGGGAGCTGTTTTTT.